This T cell receptor beta chain came from a study of blood T cell repertoires in COVID-19. For the study at large: Whether acute or convalescent, the COVID-19 samples came from the United States, Italy and Spain.

After removal of 4 bases from V and 3 bases from J, the junction contained 13 bases not matched to a gene. Germline values: CDR1 SGHRS, CDR2 YFSETQ. The CDR3 consists of 17 residues. Generated by immunoSEQ multiplex PCR, the TCRdb table keeps only in-frame clones and is missing some. The table has about 150,000 clones, 76% seen once. V gene TRBV5-1 combines with J gene TRBJ1-3, with TRBD1 matching 7 bases. Sequences were obtained from peripheral blood. The source of this sequence is a woman of 80 years or more with acute or convalescent COVID-19. The CDR3 is CASSRAAQGEVGNTIYF. As DNA, the CDR3 is TGCGCCAGCAGCCGGGCCGCGCAGGGGGAAGTTGGAAACACCATATATTTT. Together with reference TRBV5-1 and TRBJ1-3, the CDR3 gives the full variable domain: KAGVTQTPRYLIKTRGQQVTLSCSPISGHRSVSWYQQTPGQGLQFLFEYFSETQRNKGNFPGRFSGRQFSNSRSEMNVSTLELGDSALYLCASSRAAQGEVGNTIYFGEGSWLTVV.